A single sample gave rise to the 27 T cell receptor beta chains below, sequenced in a study of T cell changes during pregnancy in multiple sclerosis. Clones were read by immunoSEQ multiplex PCR, and TCRdb kept only the in-frame ones, dropping some. This table holds around 45,000 clones, around 92% found once. Sequenced here: CD4+ T cells from peripheral blood mononuclear cells, sampled in the second trimester of pregnancy. Every receptor here comes from a female donor in good health, enrolled as a control in a pregnancy study.

A word on this clone: Other DNA sequences in this sample translate to the same CDR3. This chain links TRBV29-1 with TRBJ1-1, with D perhaps matching TRBD1 (6 bases). Germline loops: CDR1 SQVTM, CDR2 ANQGSEA. Trimming stripped 2 bases from V and 1 base from J, with 8 bases between. This CDR3 region has 13 residues. CDR3 amino acids: CSVEKGQNTEAFF. The CDR3 coding sequence is TGCAGCGTTGAAAAGGGACAGAACACTGAAGCTTTCTTT.

Here the CDR3 DNA reads TGTGCCAGCAGTCCGGCGGGACAGAGATTTGGGCAGTACTTC. As protein: CASSPAGQRFGQYF. This chain joins TRBV28 and TRBJ2-7; a weak D match, TRBD1 (7 bases). The CDR3 consists of 14 residues. In germline, CDR1 is MDHEN, CDR2 SYDVKM. Between the trimmed V and J ends, which lost 5 bases and 9 bases, there was a span of 20 bases.

V usage is TRBV5-1 and J usage is TRBJ2-2, with D tentatively TRBD1 (6 bases). There are 15 residues in the CDR3. The germline gives CDR1 SGHRS, CDR2 YFSETQ. Trimming took 4 bases from V and 2 from J, leaving 12 bases between them. Written as DNA, the CDR3 is TGCGCCAGCAGCCGACAGGTTGAAAACACCGGGGAGCTGTTTTTT. Amino acids: CASSRQVENTGELFF.

The chain has TRBV7-2 and TRBJ2-7; 7 bases map to TRBD1. Germline CDR1 reads SGHTA; CDR2 reads FQGNSA. Germline trimming cut 6 bases from V and 3 bases from J; bases unmatched to any gene: 11. The CDR3 consists of 15 residues. CDR3 DNA sequence: TGTGCCAGCAGTTCAAATCCGGGACAGTTCTACGAGCAGTACTTC. Translating it yields CASSSNPGQFYEQYF.

This chain joins TRBV5-5 and TRBJ2-1; 10 bases agree with TRBD2. The length of the CDR3 is 15 residues. CDR1 is SGHKS, CDR2 YYEKEE, per germline (reference sequence). V lost 4 bases and J lost 2; bases outside the gene matches: 3. The chain's CDR3 is CASSRGLAAYNEQFF. The CDR3 DNA reads TGTGCCAGCAGCCGCGGACTAGCGGCCTACAATGAGCAGTTCTTC. The whole variable domain, filled in from reference TRBV5-5 and TRBJ2-1, reads DAGVTQSPTHLIKTRGQQVTLRCSPISGHKSVSWYQQVLGQGPQFIFQYYEKEERGRGNFPDRFSARQFPNYSSELNVNALLLGDSALYLCASSRGLAAYNEQFFGPGTRLTVL.

This rearrangement joins TRBV28 to TRBJ1-4; D gene unclear. Trimming pared 5 bases from V and 5 bases from J, leaving 9 bases between. This CDR3 comprises 13 residues. In germline, CDR1 is MDHEN, CDR2 SYDVKM. CDR3 sequence: CASSPDLNEKLFF. The CDR3 nucleotides are TGTGCCAGCAGTCCAGACTTAAATGAAAAACTGTTTTTT.

The rearrangement links TRBV10-3 to TRBJ2-7; 10 bases fit TRBD2. CDR1 ENHRY and CDR2 SYGVKD come from the germline V gene. CDR3 length equals 19 residues. Germline trimming cut 4 bases from V and 6 bases from J; bases unmatched to any gene: 21. CDR3 residues: CAISGGSSNRGLAYSEQYF. CDR3 in DNA: TGTGCCATCAGTGGGGGGTCATCAAACAGGGGACTAGCGTACTCCGAGCAGTACTTC.

This clone was picked up a small number of times. This sample also contains other DNA sequences that code for the same CDR3. V usage is TRBV18 and J usage is TRBJ1-1; TRBD1 is a possible D gene (5 bases). Germline CDR1 reads KGHSH; CDR2 reads LQKENI. Trimming removed 3 bases from V and 1 base from J, with 6 bases in between. The CDR3 has 13 amino acids. The CDR3 loop reads CASSPTENTEAFF. CDR3 DNA: TGTGCCAGCTCACCGACAGAGAACACTGAAGCTTTCTTT. Combining the CDR3 with reference TRBV18 and TRBJ1-1 gives the whole variable domain NAGVMQNPRHLVRRRGQEARLRCSPMKGHSHVYWYRQLPEEGLKFMVYLQKENIIDESGMPKERFSAEFPKEGPSILRIQQVVRGDSAAYFCASSPTENTEAFFGQGTRLTVV.

This chain joins TRBV6-1 and TRBJ2-2, with D hard to call. There are 13 residues in the CDR3. Between the trimmed V and J ends, which lost 1 base and 8 bases, there was a span of 8 bases. Germline V CDR1 and CDR2: MNHNS, SASEGT. Here the CDR3 reads CASSEGLVGELFF. CDR3 DNA sequence: TGTGCCAGCAGTGAAGGACTGGTGGGGGAGCTGTTTTTT.

J is TRBJ2-7 and V is TRBV7-9, with 8 bases lining up with TRBD1. Germline V gene data show CDR1 as SEHNR and CDR2 as FQNEAQ (reference sequence). The CDR3 has 13 residues. V dropped 6 bases and J dropped 2; count of bases not matched to a gene: 3. The CDR3 DNA reads TGTGCCAGCAGACCGACAGGGGCCTACGAGCAGTACTTC. Its protein product is CASRPTGAYEQYF. The full variable domain, in which reference TRBV7-9 and TRBJ2-7 provide the parts outside the CDR3, is DTGVSQNPRHKITKRGQNVTFRCDPISEHNRLYWYRQTLGQGPEFLTYFQNEAQLEKSRLLSDRFSAERPKGSFSTLEIQRTEQGDSAMYLCASRPTGAYEQYFGPGTRLTVT.

This clone was observed a few times. The chain recombines TRBV6-5 with TRBJ1-6; no clear D gene. Germline V gene lookup returns CDR1 MNHEY and CDR2 SVGAGI. This CDR3 region has 15 residues. V shed 2 bases and J shed 10 bases, with 15 bases lying between them. In nucleotides, the CDR3 is TGTGCCAGCAGTTACGCAAGCCGGTCACTATCACCCCTCCACTTT. It yields the protein CASSYASRSLSPLHF.

The J gene is TRBJ1-1, the V gene TRBV6-5; D is unresolved. This CDR3 has 15 residues. The germline V gene encodes CDR1 MNHEY and CDR2 SVGAGI. Trimming removed 0 bases from V and 0 bases from J, with 8 bases in between. This chain's CDR3 is CASSYSRDLNTEAFF. The CDR3 nucleotides read TGTGCCAGCAGTTACTCGCGAGATCTGAACACTGAAGCTTTCTTT.

This sequence joins TRBV28 and TRBJ2-7; 7 bases are a match to TRBD1. Germline lookup yields CDR1 MDHEN and CDR2 SYDVKM. This CDR3 contains 13 residues. Trimming at V came to 2 bases and at J to 2 bases, leaving 0 bases not matched to a gene. CDR3 nucleotide sequence: TGTGCCAGCAGTTTAGGGACAGCCTACGAGCAGTACTTC. It codes for CASSLGTAYEQYF.

A single count supports this clone. The chain links TRBV7-3 to TRBJ2-5; 7 positions agree with TRBD2. The CDR3 loop spans 15 amino acids. CDR1 is SGHTA, CDR2 FQGTGA, per germline. J gave up 5 bases and V 5 bases, and 11 bases lay outside the gene matches. In nucleotides, the CDR3 is TGTGCCAGCAGCCTGTTGGGAGGGCCTGGGGAGACCCAGTACTTC. Translating gives CASSLLGGPGETQYF.

CDR3 DNA sequence: TGTGCCCTATCATGGGACAGGGAGACCCAGTACTTC. This codes for CALSWDRETQYF. The chain is built from TRBV19 and TRBJ2-5; TRBD1 agrees at 8 bases. Germline V lookup: CDR1 LNHDA, CDR2 SQIVND (reference sequence). This CDR3 has 12 amino acids. J was trimmed by 5 bases and V by 11 bases; bases with no gene match: 7.

The rearrangement uses TRBV18 and TRBJ2-5; D is perhaps TRBD2 (6 bases). Germline V gives CDR1 KGHSH, CDR2 LQKENI. This CDR3 comprises 13 residues. The V and J ends lost 4 bases and 6 bases respectively, with 12 bases between them. The CDR3 nucleotides read TGTGCCAGCTCACGGGGGGTGCAGCAGACCCAGTACTTC. Protein sequence: CASSRGVQQTQYF. Using reference TRBV18 and TRBJ2-5 for the parts outside the CDR3, the full variable domain is NAGVMQNPRHLVRRRGQEARLRCSPMKGHSHVYWYRQLPEEGLKFMVYLQKENIIDESGMPKERFSAEFPKEGPSILRIQQVVRGDSAAYFCASSRGVQQTQYFGPGTRLLVL.

The chain carries TRBV29-1 and TRBJ2-3, with D perhaps TRBD2 (7 bases). Germline V gene lookup returns CDR1 SQVTM and CDR2 ANQGSEA. This CDR3 spans 12 amino acids. V lost 7 bases and J lost 3, with 11 bases in between. The CDR3 reads CSGRGGTDTQYF. The CDR3 bases are TGCAGCGGAAGGGGGGGGACAGATACGCAGTATTTT.

This sequence joins TRBV25-1 and TRBJ1-4; D is perhaps TRBD1 (5 bases). The CDR3 sequence is 16 residues long. The germline CDR1 and CDR2 sequences are MGHDK and SYGVNS. V dropped 5 bases and J dropped 0 bases, with 13 bases sitting between them. CDR3 loop: CASSPQTGATNEKLFF. As DNA, the CDR3 is TGTGCCAGCAGTCCTCAAACAGGTGCAACTAATGAAAAACTGTTTTTT.

The chain couples TRBV7-2 to TRBJ1-5; 8 nucleotides align to TRBD1. CDR3 length: 15 amino acids. V dropped 5 bases and J dropped 6; count of bases not matched to a gene: 9. Germline-derived CDR1 and CDR2 are SGHTA and FQGNSA. This chain's CDR3 is CASSPTGVTGQPQHF. In DNA, the CDR3 is TGTGCCAGCAGCCCGACAGGGGTAACGGGTCAGCCCCAGCATTTT. Using reference TRBV7-2 and TRBJ1-5 for the parts outside the CDR3, the full variable domain is GAGVSQSPSNKVTEKGKDVELRCDPISGHTALYWYRQSLGQGLEFLIYFQGNSAPDKSGLPSDRFSAERTGGSVSTLTIQRTQQEDSAVYLCASSPTGVTGQPQHFGDGTRLSIL.

The chain combines TRBV27 with TRBJ2-7; D perhaps matches TRBD2 (6 bases). With 0 bases removed from V and 3 bases from J, the gap between germline ends came to 9 bases. Per the germline V gene, CDR1 is MNHEY and CDR2 is SMNVEV (reference sequence). This CDR3 is built from 14 residues. CDR3 DNA sequence: TGTGCCAGCAGTTTATCTGGAGGGATCTACGAGCAGTACTTC. Amino acids: CASSLSGGIYEQYF.

The CDR3 sequence is CASSLGRGLRNQPQHF. DNA of the CDR3: TGTGCCAGCAGCTTGGGGCGAGGACTCAGAAATCAGCCCCAGCATTTT. V usage is TRBV5-6 and J usage is TRBJ1-5; D not certain. This CDR3 has 16 residues. Trimming removed 0 bases from V and 4 bases from J, with 14 bases in between. Looked up from germline, CDR1 is SGHDT and CDR2 is YYEEEE. Variable domain in full (rest from reference TRBV5-6 and TRBJ1-5): DAGVTQSPTHLIKTRGQQVTLRCSPKSGHDTVSWYQQALGQGPQFIFQYYEEEERQRGNFPDRFSGHQFPNYSSELNVNALLLGDSALYLCASSLGRGLRNQPQHFGDGTRLSIL.

This clone came up a few times. V gene TRBV7-9 combines with J gene TRBJ2-7, with D perhaps matching TRBD1 (6 bases). V was pared by 2 bases and J by 2 bases, with 13 bases between. This CDR3 contains 15 residues. Germline V CDR1 and CDR2: SEHNR, FQNEAQ (reference sequence). CDR3 in DNA: TGTGCCAGCAGCTTACCGGGCAGGGGTGCCTACGAGCAGTACTTC. Residues: CASSLPGRGAYEQYF. Together with reference TRBV7-9 and TRBJ2-7, the CDR3 gives the full variable domain: DTGVSQNPRHKITKRGQNVTFRCDPISEHNRLYWYRQTLGQGPEFLTYFQNEAQLEKSRLLSDRFSAERPKGSFSTLEIQRTEQGDSAMYLCASSLPGRGAYEQYFGPGTRLTVT.

V and J are TRBV7-3 and TRBJ2-3; 8 bases map to TRBD2. Looked up from germline, CDR1 is SGHTA and CDR2 is FQGTGA. This CDR3 region has 16 residues. With 5 bases clipped from V and 5 bases from J, the junction kept 12 bases outside the gene matches. The CDR3 bases are TGTGCCAGCAGCCGAGGTGGAGCGGGAGTTGGAGATACGCAGTATTTT. It encodes CASSRGGAGVGDTQYF.

The chain joins TRBV5-1 to TRBJ2-7; 8 bases match TRBD1. This CDR3 is built from 14 residues. Germline CDR1 SGHRS, CDR2 YFSETQ. V shed 4 bases, J shed 6 bases, and the junction held 9 bases outside the gene matches. This CDR3 reads CASSPRTGSGEQYF. CDR3 DNA: TGCGCCAGCAGCCCCCGGACAGGGAGCGGCGAGCAGTACTTC.

This chain uses TRBV2 with TRBJ1-1; D unresolved. The CDR3 has 14 amino acids. Germline values: CDR1 SNHLY, CDR2 FYNNEI. The V gene lost 6 bases and the J gene lost 4 bases, with 15 bases spanning the gap. The CDR3 is CASRWERMGTEAFF. The CDR3, as DNA: TGTGCCAGCAGGTGGGAGAGAATGGGCACTGAAGCTTTCTTT.

J is TRBJ1-2 and V is TRBV9, with D tentatively TRBD1 (5 bases). The CDR3 contains 14 residues. V lost 1 base and J lost 1, with 8 bases in between. CDR1 and CDR2 from the germline V gene are SGDLS and YYNGEE. CDR3 bases: TGTGCCAGCAGCGTATCAGGGATTAACTATGGCTACACCTTC. This codes for CASSVSGINYGYTF.

The chain carries TRBV11-3 and TRBJ2-2, with TRBD2 matching 10 bases. The CDR3 extends over 17 amino acids. Germline V gene lookup returns CDR1 SGHNT and CDR2 YENEEA. V shed 0 bases and J 5 bases; nucleotides not matched to a gene: 6. Here the CDR3 reads CASSLDQAGGETGELFF. CDR3 nucleotide sequence: TGTGCCAGCAGCTTAGATCAAGCGGGAGGGGAAACCGGGGAGCTGTTTTTT.